A single T cell receptor (beta chain) is shown here with its context. Its antigen remains unknown. These data belong to a study of T cells expressing NK-cell markers. For the study at large: From sorted CD3+CD56+NKG2C+, CD3+CD56+NKG2C- and CD3+CD56-NKG2C+ T cells came the TCR beta repertoires. Sequenced donors, eight in total, included seven who were HCMV-seropositive and one who was seronegative. Whole-study results and caveats: These clonotypes, the leaders elsewhere, also led the CD3+CD56-NKG2C+ fraction in a few donors. The share of CD8+ T cells held by dominant NKG2C+ clonotypes was about 1.0-8% in several donors.

Germline V gives CDR1 SGHVS, CDR2 FQNEAQ. CDR3 size: 13 residues. TCRdb re-called the 5' RACE reads; every CDR3 protein appears as one record, without DNA. The listing contains about 370,000 distinct CDR3 sequences. The V and J genes are TRBV7-8 and TRBJ2-2; TCRdb's D call of TRBD2 is untestable without DNA. This TCR was recovered from a woman in her fifties or sixties in good health. Sequenced: blood T cells: a sorted CD56 or NKG2C T cell subset, CD4+ or CD8+ T cells, or bulk PBMC T cells (not recorded which). The CDR3 is CASGRAVTGELFF.